The T cell receptor beta chain under discussion was sequenced for a study of shared clonotypes between healthy human individuals. Study as a whole: Donors had three CD4 naive, three CD4 memory, two CD8 naive and one CD8 memory plate apiece. The study, taken as a whole, reports: When naive CD4 clonotypes were compared across a handful of donors, 5% to 5.5% were shared.

Terminally differentiated effector memory CD45RA+ cells were excluded from the naive CD8 cells, which were CD45RO-negative and positively selected for CCR7. Comment on this clone: Its antigen is not known.

Genomic DNA per cell subset filled all wells of several immunoSEQ plates. The data were produced by immunoSEQ multiplex PCR, yet TCRdb's version contains in-frame clones alone and is incomplete. The data contain about 2.2 million clones, about 92% of them seen just once; the ten biggest clones take up 1.7%. CDR1 PRHDT and CDR2 FYEKMQ come from the germline V gene (reference sequence). With 4 bases removed from V and 2 bases from J, the gap between germline ends came to 10 bases. The CDR3 length is 14 residues. The receptor comes from a man aged 18 to 30 in good health. Some clones in this sample may be carry-over from other donors' samples. Sequenced sample: naive CD8+ T cells from PBMCs. This chain uses TRBV13 with TRBJ2-3, with a tentative D call TRBD1 (6 bases). Written as DNA, the CDR3 is TGTGCCAGCAGCTCGACAGGCCACACAGATACGCAGTATTTT. This gives the protein CASSSTGHTDTQYF.